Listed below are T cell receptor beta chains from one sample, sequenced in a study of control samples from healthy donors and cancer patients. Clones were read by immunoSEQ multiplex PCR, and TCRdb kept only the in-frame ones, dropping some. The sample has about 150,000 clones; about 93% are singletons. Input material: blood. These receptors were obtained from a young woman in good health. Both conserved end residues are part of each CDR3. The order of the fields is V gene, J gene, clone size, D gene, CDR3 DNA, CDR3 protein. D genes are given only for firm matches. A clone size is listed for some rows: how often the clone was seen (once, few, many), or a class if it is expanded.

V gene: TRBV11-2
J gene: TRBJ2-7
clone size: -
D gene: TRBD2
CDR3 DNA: TGTGCCAGCAGCTTCAACACACGACTAGCGGTTCCTTCCTTGGAGCAGTACTTC
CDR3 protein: CASSFNTRLAVPSLEQYF

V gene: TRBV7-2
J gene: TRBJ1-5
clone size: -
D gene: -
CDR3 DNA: TGTGCCAGCAGCTTAGTCCTATATAGCAATCAGCCCCAGCATTTT
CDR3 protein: CASSLVLYSNQPQHF

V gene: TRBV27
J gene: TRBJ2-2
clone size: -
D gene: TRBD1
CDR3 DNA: TGTGCCAGCAGTTTGACAGGGGTGGACACCGGGGAGCTGTTTTTT
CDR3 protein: CASSLTGVDTGELFF

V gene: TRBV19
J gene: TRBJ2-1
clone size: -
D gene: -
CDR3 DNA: TGTGCCAGTAGTATTAGGGAGGGGGCCTACAATGAGCAGTTCTTC
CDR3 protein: CASSIREGAYNEQFF

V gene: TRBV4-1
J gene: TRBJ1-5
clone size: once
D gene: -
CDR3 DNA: TGCGCCAGCAGCCCTAAGGAGGGGGGGTTCAATCAGCCCCAGCATTTT
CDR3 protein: CASSPKEGGFNQPQHF

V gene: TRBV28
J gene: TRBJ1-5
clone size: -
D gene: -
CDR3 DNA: TGTGCCAGCAGTTTTTCGGGGGGGAGCAATCAGCCCCAGCATTTT
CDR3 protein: CASSFSGGSNQPQHF

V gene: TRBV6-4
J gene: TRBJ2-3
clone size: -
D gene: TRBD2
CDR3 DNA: TGTGCCAGCAGTCCGCTAGCGGCCAGCACAGATACGCAGTATTTT
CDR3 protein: CASSPLAASTDTQYF

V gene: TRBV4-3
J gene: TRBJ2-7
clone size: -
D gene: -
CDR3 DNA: TGCGCCAGCAGCCAAGATTGGGTACAGGATTTCTACGAGCAGTACTTC
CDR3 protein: CASSQDWVQDFYEQYF

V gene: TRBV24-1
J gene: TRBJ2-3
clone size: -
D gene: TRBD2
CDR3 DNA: TGTGCCACCAGTGATACCGCTACTCGCGGGAGTAGAGATACGCAGTATTTT
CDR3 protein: CATSDTATRGSRDTQYF

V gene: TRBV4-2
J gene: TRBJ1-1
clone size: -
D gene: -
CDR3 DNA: TGTGCCAGCAGCCATTATCGGACGGGGAAGGAAGCTTTCTTT
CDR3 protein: CASSHYRTGKEAFF

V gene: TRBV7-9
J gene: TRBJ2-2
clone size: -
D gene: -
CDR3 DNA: TGTGCCAGCAGCCTCAGGGAGCTCCCGCCCGGGGAGCTGTTTTTT
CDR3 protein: CASSLRELPPGELFF

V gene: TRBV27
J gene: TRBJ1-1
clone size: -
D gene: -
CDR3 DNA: TGTGCCAGCAGTTTATCAGGGACCATGAACACTGAAGCTTTCTTT
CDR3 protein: CASSLSGTMNTEAFF

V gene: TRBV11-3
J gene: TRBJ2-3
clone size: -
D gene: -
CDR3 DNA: TGTGCCAGCAGCTTAGAGGCGAATTCGGATACGCAGTATTTT
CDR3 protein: CASSLEANSDTQYF

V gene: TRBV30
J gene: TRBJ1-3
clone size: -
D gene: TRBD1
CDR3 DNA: TGTGCCTGGAGGCCGGGACAGTCTTTCTATGGAAACACCATATATTTT
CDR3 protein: CAWRPGQSFYGNTIYF

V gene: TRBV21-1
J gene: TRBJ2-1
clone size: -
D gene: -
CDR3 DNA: TGTGCCAGCAGGAGGGGGTTAGGGGGGCGAGGAAAGAATGAGCAGTTCTTC
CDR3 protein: CASRRGLGGRGKNEQFF

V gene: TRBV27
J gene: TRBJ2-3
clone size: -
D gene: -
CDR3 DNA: TGTGCCAGCAGTTTTCGAGGCTCAGATACGCAGTATTTT
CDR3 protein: CASSFRGSDTQYF

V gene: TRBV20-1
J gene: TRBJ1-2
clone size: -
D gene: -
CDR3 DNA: TGCAGTGCTAGTAGACCAACCGGCGTGGGTGGCTACACCTTC
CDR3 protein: CSASRPTGVGGYTF

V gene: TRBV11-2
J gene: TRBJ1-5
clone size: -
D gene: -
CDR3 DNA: TGTGCCAGCAGCTTAGGAGGGATCGGTCGTAGTCAGCCCCAGCATTTT
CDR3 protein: CASSLGGIGRSQPQHF

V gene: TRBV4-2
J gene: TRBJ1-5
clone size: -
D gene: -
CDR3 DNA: TGTGCCAGCAGCCAAGAGGTAGGGGTCGAGGGCAATCAGCCCCAGCATTTT
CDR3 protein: CASSQEVGVEGNQPQHF

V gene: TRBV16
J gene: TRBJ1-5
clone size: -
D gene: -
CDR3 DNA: TGTGCCAGCAGCCGGGGTATCGAAGGCAATCAGCCCCAGCATTTT
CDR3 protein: CASSRGIEGNQPQHF

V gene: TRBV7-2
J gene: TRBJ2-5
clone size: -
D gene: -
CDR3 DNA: TGTGCCAGCAGCTTAGTATCTTCCCAAGAGACCCAGTACTTC
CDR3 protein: CASSLVSSQETQYF

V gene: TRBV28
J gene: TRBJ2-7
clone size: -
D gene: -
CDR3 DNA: TGTGCCAGCAGTTTCATAGGGGGTAATGATATGTACGAGCAGTACTTC
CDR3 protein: CASSFIGGNDMYEQYF

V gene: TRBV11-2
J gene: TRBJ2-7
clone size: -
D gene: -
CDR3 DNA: TGTGCCAGCAGCTCCTGGGAGGTCGAGCAGTACTTC
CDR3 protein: CASSSWEVEQYF

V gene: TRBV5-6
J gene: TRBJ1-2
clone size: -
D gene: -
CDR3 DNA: TGTGCCAGCAGCTTAGGACAAAACTATGGCTACACCTTC
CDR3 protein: CASSLGQNYGYTF

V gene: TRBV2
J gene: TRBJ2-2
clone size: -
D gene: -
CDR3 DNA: TGTGCCAGCAGTGAAGAGGGGGGGACTCACACCGGGGAGCTGTTTTTT
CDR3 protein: CASSEEGGTHTGELFF

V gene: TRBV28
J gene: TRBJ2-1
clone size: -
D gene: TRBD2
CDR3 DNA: TGTGCCAGCAATACTAGCGGGAGGAGAGTGTTCTTC
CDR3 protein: CASNTSGRRVFF

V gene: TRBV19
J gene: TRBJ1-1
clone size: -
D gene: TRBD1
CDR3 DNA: TGTGCCAGTAGTCAGACAGGGCACCAAAGAGAAGCTTTCTTT
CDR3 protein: CASSQTGHQREAFF

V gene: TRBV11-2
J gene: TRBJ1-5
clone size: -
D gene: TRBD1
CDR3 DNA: TGTGCCAGCAGCTTCCAGGGACAGGTATTCAATCAGCCCCAGCATTTT
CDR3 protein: CASSFQGQVFNQPQHF

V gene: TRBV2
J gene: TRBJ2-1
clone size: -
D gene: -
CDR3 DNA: TGTGCCAGGGGGACTGTACCGAGCTCCTACAATGAGCAGTTCTTC
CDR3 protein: CARGTVPSSYNEQFF

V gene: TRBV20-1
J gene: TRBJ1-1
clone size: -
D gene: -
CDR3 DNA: TGCAGTGCCGGGGGGCAAGTTGAAGCTTTCTTT
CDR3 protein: CSAGGQVEAFF

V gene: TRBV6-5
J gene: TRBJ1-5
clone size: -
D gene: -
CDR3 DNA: TGTGCCAGCAGCGGGGGGTACAGCAATCAGCCCCAGCATTTT
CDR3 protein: CASSGGYSNQPQHF

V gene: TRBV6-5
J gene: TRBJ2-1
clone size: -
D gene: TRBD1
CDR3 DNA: TGTGCCAGCAGTCGACAGGGGGAGATCTACAATGAGCAGTTCTTC
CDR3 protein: CASSRQGEIYNEQFF

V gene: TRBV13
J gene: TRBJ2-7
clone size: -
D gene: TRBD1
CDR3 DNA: TGTGCCAGCAGCGCCGGGACAGGTTACGAGCAGTACTTC
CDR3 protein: CASSAGTGYEQYF

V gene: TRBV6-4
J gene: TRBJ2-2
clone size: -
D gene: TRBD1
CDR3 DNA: TGTGCCAGCAGTGACGGGACAGCTGGGACCGGGGAGCTGTTTTTT
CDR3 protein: CASSDGTAGTGELFF

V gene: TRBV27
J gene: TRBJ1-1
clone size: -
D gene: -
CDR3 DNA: TGTGCCAGCAGTTTAGTAAGGACCGGGCTCGGCACTGAAGCTTTCTTT
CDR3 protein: CASSLVRTGLGTEAFF

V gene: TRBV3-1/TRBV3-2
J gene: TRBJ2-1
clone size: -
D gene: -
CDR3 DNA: TGTGCCAGCAGCCAAGCCGGTTATGGACTTCCTTACAATGAGCAGTTCTTC
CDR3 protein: CASSQAGYGLPYNEQFF

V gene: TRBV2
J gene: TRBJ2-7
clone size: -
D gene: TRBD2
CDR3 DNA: TGTGCCAGCAGCCAGAAGGTAGCGGGAGGAAACGAGCAGTACTTC
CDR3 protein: CASSQKVAGGNEQYF

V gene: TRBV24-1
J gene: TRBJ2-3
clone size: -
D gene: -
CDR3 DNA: TGTGCCACCAGTGACCCCGGGGGTAGCACAGATACGCAGTATTTT
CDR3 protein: CATSDPGGSTDTQYF

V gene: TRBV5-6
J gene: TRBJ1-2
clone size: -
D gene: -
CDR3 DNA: TGTGCCAGCAGCTTTGGCACCGAAAACTATGGCTACACCTTC
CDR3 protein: CASSFGTENYGYTF

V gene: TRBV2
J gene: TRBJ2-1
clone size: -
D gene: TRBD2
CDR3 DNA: TGTGCCAGCGAAGGGACTAGCGAGAATGAGCAGTTCTTC
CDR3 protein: CASEGTSENEQFF

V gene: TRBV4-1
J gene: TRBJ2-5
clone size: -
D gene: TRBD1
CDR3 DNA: TGCGCCAGCAGCCAAGGGGGACAGGGGATTGGAGAGACCCAGTACTTC
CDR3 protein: CASSQGGQGIGETQYF